The clone carrying this TCR beta chain was counted a single time. The length of the CDR3 is 16 residues. Trimming stripped 2 bases from V and 0 bases from J, with 11 bases between. Germline CDR1 is SGHVS and CDR2 is FNYEAQ. This entry comes from a study of blood T cell repertoires in COVID-19. Study as a whole: From the United States, Italy and Spain came samples of acute and convalescent COVID-19. From T cells, B-cell-depleted T cells, or PBMCs came the material, which was cDNA or gDNA.

This table comes from immunoSEQ multiplex PCR, and its TCRdb copy is limited to in-frame clones, with some not included. This table holds about 480,000 clones, roughly nine tenths found once. The Seattle patients, enrolled during active infection, were followed longitudinally. The source is a man younger than 35 with COVID-19, enrolled during active disease. Sequencing input: peripheral blood. V and J are TRBV7-6 and TRBJ1-3; D not resolved. The CDR3 loop is CASSLSRADSGNTIYF. CDR3 coding DNA: TGTGCCAGCAGCTTATCACGCGCCGACTCTGGAAACACCATATATTTT.